This TCR beta chain was obtained from a study of breast tumors, draining lymph nodes, adjacent tissues. This clonotype has a count of ten or more. The target antigen is unknown. Study-level points and caveats: The data were judged consistent with most tumor T cells coming from lymph node and expanding in tumor.

TCRdb passed the multiplex PCR reads through MiXCR, listing each CDR3 protein once. The sample records about 180,000 distinct CDR3 sequences, 33% being singletons. Breast cancer patients provided tissue from their axillary draining lymph nodes. The length of the CDR3 is 13 residues. After removal of 6 bases from V and 3 bases from J, the junction contained 3 bases not matched to a gene. CDR1 and CDR2 from the germline V gene are DFQATT and SNEGSKA (reference sequence). The receptor's source is a female donor with breast cancer. Some clones in this sample may be carry-over from other donors' samples. J is TRBJ1-5 and V is TRBV20-1; TRBD1 aligns across 9 bases. The sequenced sample consisted of axillary lymph node tissue. In DNA, the CDR3 is TGCAGTGCCCGGACAGGGGACAATCAGCCCCAGCATTTT. This encodes CSARTGDNQPQHF.